Following are 17 T cell receptor beta chains from one sample sequenced in a study of T cell repertoires in cytomegalovirus infection. No cognate antigen is known for these TCRs. TCRdb recomputed calls from the reads with MiXCR, one row per CDR3 protein. The sample shows hundreds of thousands of distinct CDR3 sequences, 25% to 35% of them seen only once. The sample consisted of cultured PBMCs, taken from culture after CMV antigen stimulation. Source of these receptors: a human donor in good health (CMV status not recorded). Some clones in this sample may be carry-over from other donors' samples.

V usage is TRBV28 and J usage is TRBJ2-7; D may be TRBD1 (6 bases). The germline gives CDR1 MDHEN, CDR2 SYDVKM. The CDR3 is 13 amino acids. Trimming removed 7 bases at V and 3 bases at J, with 13 bases between. The CDR3 loop reads CASTLQGNYEQYF. The DNA for the CDR3 is TGTGCCAGCACCCTACAGGGCAACTACGAGCAGTACTTC.

This clonotype has more than one count but fewer than ten. The CDR3 protein is CASSEALSGAPQNEQFF. As DNA, the CDR3 is TGTGCCAGCAGTGAAGCGCTTAGCGGGGCCCCCCAGAATGAGCAGTTCTTC. The chain combines TRBV2 with TRBJ2-1; TRBD2 agrees at 8 bases. The length of the CDR3 is 17 residues. Per the germline V gene, CDR1 is SNHLY and CDR2 is FYNNEI. V was pared by 0 bases and J by 7 bases, with 11 bases of the junction left unmatched.

The CDR3 coding sequence is TGTGCCAGCAGTCCCCCCCCGGGACAGGGAGGCTTCCCGGGGAGGGGAACTGAAGCTTTCTTT. It encodes CASSPPPGQGGFPGRGTEAFF. The rearrangement joins TRBV28 to TRBJ1-1, with 9 bases that match TRBD1. J gave up 5 bases and V 5 bases, and 27 bases lay outside the gene matches. Germline-derived CDR1 and CDR2 are MDHEN and SYDVKM. This CDR3 region has 21 residues.

This clonotype appeared a few times. V gene TRBV12-3 or TRBV12-4 combines with J gene TRBJ2-1; the D gene is possibly TRBD1 (6 bases). V dropped 5 bases and J dropped 14 bases, with 13 bases sitting between them. The CDR3 is 11 amino acids. Written as DNA, the CDR3 is TGTGCCAGCAGTCCAGGGTCAGGGGAGTTCTTC. Protein product: CASSPGSGEFF.

The V gene is TRBV19, the J gene TRBJ1-1; 7 bases are shared with TRBD1. Germline CDR1 LNHDA, CDR2 SQIVND (reference sequence). Trimming at V came to 3 bases and at J to 1 base, leaving 8 bases not matched to a gene. The CDR3 runs 16 residues. Here the CDR3 reads CASSIRTGAGNTEAFF. CDR3 nucleotides: TGTGCCAGTAGTATTAGAACAGGGGCCGGGAACACTGAAGCTTTCTTT. Using reference TRBV19 and TRBJ1-1 for the parts outside the CDR3, the full variable domain is DGGITQSPKYLFRKEGQNVTLSCEQNLNHDAMYWYRQDPGQGLRLIYYSQIVNDFQKGDIAEGYSVSREKKESFPLTVTSAQKNPTAFYLCASSIRTGAGNTEAFFGQGTRLTVV.

In this sample, this clonotype turned up many times. J is TRBJ2-1 and V is TRBV7-8; 8 positions agree with TRBD2. J gave up 2 bases and V 5 bases, and 5 bases lay outside the gene matches. This CDR3 is built from 15 residues. CDR1 and CDR2 from the germline V gene are SGHVS and FQNEAQ. This CDR3 is CASSPTSGAYNEQFF. CDR3 sequence (DNA): TGTGCCAGCAGCCCAACTAGCGGAGCCTACAATGAGCAGTTCTTC. Combining the CDR3 with reference TRBV7-8 and TRBJ2-1 gives the whole variable domain GAGVSQSPRYKVAKRGQDVALRCDPISGHVSLFWYQQALGQGPEFLTYFQNEAQLDKSGLPSDRFFAERPEGSVSTLKIQRTQQEDSAVYLCASSPTSGAYNEQFFGPGTRLTVL.

The chain has TRBV7-9 and TRBJ2-1; maybe TRBD1 (5 bases). Looked up from germline, CDR1 is SEHNR and CDR2 is FQNEAQ (reference sequence). V was trimmed by 1 base and J by 8 bases, leaving 9 bases between them. The CDR3 totals 13 residues. The CDR3 protein is CASSLGTSHEQFF. CDR3 DNA sequence: TGTGCCAGCAGCTTAGGGACATCCCATGAGCAGTTCTTC.

This chain links TRBV20-1 with TRBJ2-7; 8 bases line up with TRBD2. This CDR3 comprises 14 residues. After removal of 6 bases from V and 6 bases from J, the junction contained 13 bases not matched to a gene. In germline, CDR1 is DFQATT, CDR2 SNEGSKA (reference sequence). Here the CDR3 DNA reads TGCAGTGCAACTCAGGGACTAGAGGGGACCGAGCAGTACTTC. Its translation is CSATQGLEGTEQYF.

This clonotype was picked up a small number of times. The CDR3 DNA sequence: TGTGCCAGCAAAGGGGGGGATACGCAGTATTTT. It translates to CASKGGDTQYF. V is TRBV7-3 and J is TRBJ2-3, with D perhaps assigned TRBD1 or TRBD2 (6 bases each). Per germline, CDR1 SGHTA and CDR2 FQGTGA. V shed 7 bases and J shed 6 bases, with 8 bases lying between them. CDR3 length: 11 residues.

The J gene is TRBJ2-7, the V gene TRBV10-2, with unresolved D. CDR1 is WSHSY and CDR2 is SAAADI in the germline V gene. Trimming stripped 2 bases from V and 7 bases from J, with 9 bases between. The CDR3 runs 12 residues. The CDR3 sequence is CASSERPWEQYF. The CDR3 DNA reads as TGCGCCAGCAGTGAGCGCCCTTGGGAGCAGTACTTC.

This clonotype occurred a few times. The genes are TRBV6-1 and TRBJ1-6; D is unclear. V was clipped by 5 bases and J by 7 bases, with 9 bases between them. CDR1 MNHNS and CDR2 SASEGT come from the germline V gene. This CDR3 contains 13 residues. CDR3 sequence: CASSYGPNSPLHF. CDR3 DNA: TGTGCCAGCAGTTACGGGCCCAATTCACCCCTCCACTTT.

The V call is TRBV11-2, the J call TRBJ2-7; D is perhaps TRBD1 (6 bases). The V gene lost 4 bases and the J gene lost 0 bases, with 19 bases spanning the gap. Germline CDR1 and CDR2: SGHAT and FQNNGV. The CDR3 spans 17 residues. Written as DNA, the CDR3 is TGTGCCAGCAGCTCGAGCCGGACAGACCAAAACTCCTACGAGCAGTACTTC. Protein product: CASSSSRTDQNSYEQYF.

In its sample, this clonotype was seen many times. The genes are TRBV6-1 and TRBJ1-1, with D unresolved. V shed 2 bases and J shed 7 bases, with 11 bases lying between them. The CDR3 totals 13 residues. Germline assignment: CDR1 MNHNS and CDR2 SASEGT. The CDR3 DNA is TGTGCCAGCAGTGAAAGGATCTTCGGTGAAGCTTTCTTT. Translation gives CASSERIFGEAFF.

This clonotype was recorded at least ten times. The chain employs TRBV7-3 and TRBJ2-3; 13 bases align to TRBD2. After removal of 5 bases from V and 6 bases from J, the junction contained 5 bases not matched to a gene. Germline values: CDR1 SGHTA, CDR2 FQGTGA. The CDR3 runs to 15 residues. The CDR3 nucleotides are TGTGCCAGCAGCCGTACTAGCGGGGGGGCTGATACGCAGTATTTT. Translated, it gives CASSRTSGGADTQYF.

There are a few counts of this clonotype. The junction departs from the called germline gene at one end, perhaps through a read error. V usage is TRBV7-2 and J usage is TRBJ2-3, with D tentatively TRBD1 (5 bases). The CDR3 contains 14 residues. CDR1 is SGHTA and CDR2 is FQGNSA in the germline V gene. The CDR3 DNA reads TGTGCCAGCAGCTTTAAGCAGGGCTCAGAGACGCAGTATTTT. This gives the protein CASSFKQGSETQYF.

This sequence joins TRBV7-6 and TRBJ2-3, with 11 bases aligning to TRBD1. The CDR3 totals 15 residues. The trim removed 4 bases at V and 5 bases at J, leaving 5 bases unmatched. Germline values: CDR1 SGHVS, CDR2 FNYEAQ. The CDR3 here is CASSYGQGAKDTQYF. The CDR3 DNA sequence: TGTGCCAGCAGCTACGGACAGGGGGCGAAAGATACGCAGTATTTT.

This clonotype was detected ten times or more. The chain uses TRBV7-2 and TRBJ2-3; D gene unclear. Between the trimmed V and J ends, which lost 2 bases and 4 bases, there was a span of 10 bases. This CDR3 has 14 amino acids. Germline values: CDR1 SGHTA, CDR2 FQGNSA. This chain's CDR3 is CASSLQSASDTQYF. CDR3 in DNA: TGTGCCAGCAGCTTACAGAGTGCCTCAGATACGCAGTATTTT.